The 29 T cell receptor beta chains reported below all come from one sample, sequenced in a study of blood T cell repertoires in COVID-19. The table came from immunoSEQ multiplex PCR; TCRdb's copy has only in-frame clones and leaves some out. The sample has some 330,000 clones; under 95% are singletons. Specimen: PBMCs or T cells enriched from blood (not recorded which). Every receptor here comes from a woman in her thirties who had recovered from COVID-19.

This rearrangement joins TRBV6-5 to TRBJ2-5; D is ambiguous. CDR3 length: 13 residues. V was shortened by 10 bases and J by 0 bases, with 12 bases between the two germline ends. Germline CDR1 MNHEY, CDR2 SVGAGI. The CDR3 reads CAITILYQETQYF. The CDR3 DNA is TGTGCCATCACTATCCTGTACCAAGAGACCCAGTACTTC.

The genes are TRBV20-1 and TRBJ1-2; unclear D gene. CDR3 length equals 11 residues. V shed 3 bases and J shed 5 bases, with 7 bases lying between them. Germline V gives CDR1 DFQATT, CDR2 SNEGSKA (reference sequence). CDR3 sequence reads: CSARVRYGYTF. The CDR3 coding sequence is TGCAGTGCTAGGGTGCGGTATGGCTACACCTTC.

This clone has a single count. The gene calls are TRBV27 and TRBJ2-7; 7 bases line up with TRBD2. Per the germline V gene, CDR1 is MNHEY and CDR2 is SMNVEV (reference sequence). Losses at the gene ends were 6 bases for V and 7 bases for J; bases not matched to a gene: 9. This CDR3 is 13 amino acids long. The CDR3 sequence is CASSPGGWWEQYF. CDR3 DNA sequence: TGTGCCAGCAGCCCGGGGGGTTGGTGGGAGCAGTACTTC.

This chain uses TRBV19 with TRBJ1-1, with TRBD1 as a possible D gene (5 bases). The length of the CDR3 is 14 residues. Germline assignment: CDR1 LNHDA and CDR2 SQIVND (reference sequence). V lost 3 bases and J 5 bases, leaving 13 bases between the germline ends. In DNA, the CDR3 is TGTGCCAGTAGTATTAAGGGGATAAGGACTGAAGCTTTCTTT. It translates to CASSIKGIRTEAFF.

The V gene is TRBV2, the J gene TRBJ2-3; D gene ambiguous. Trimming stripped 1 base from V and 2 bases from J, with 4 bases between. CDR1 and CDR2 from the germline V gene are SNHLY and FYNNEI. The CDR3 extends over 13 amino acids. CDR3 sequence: CASSEGHTDTQYF. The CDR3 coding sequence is TGTGCCAGCAGTGAAGGGCACACAGATACGCAGTATTTT.

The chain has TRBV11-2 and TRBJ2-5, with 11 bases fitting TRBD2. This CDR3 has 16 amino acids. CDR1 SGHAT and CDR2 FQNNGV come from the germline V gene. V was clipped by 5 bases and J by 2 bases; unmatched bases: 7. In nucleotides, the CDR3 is TGTGCCAGCAGCCCGAGGACTAGCGGGCGACAAGAGACCCAGTACTTC. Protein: CASSPRTSGRQETQYF. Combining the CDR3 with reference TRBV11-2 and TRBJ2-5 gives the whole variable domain EAGVAQSPRYKIIEKRQSVAFWCNPISGHATLYWYQQILGQGPKLLIQFQNNGVVDDSQLPKDRFSAERLKGVDSTLKIQPAKLEDSAVYLCASSPRTSGRQETQYFGPGTRLLVL.

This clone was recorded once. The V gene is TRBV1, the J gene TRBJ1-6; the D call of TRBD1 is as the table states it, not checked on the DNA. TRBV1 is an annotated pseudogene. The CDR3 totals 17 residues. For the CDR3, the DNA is TGCACCAGCAGCCAGGGGACAGATTTCTCCTATAATTCACCCCTCCACTTT. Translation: CTSSQGTDFSYNSPLHF.

CDR3 sequence: CASSYQFGLAGEPAYNEQFF. CDR3 coding DNA: TGTGCCAGCAGTTACCAATTTGGACTAGCGGGAGAACCCGCGTACAATGAGCAGTTCTTC. The V and J genes are TRBV27 and TRBJ2-1; TRBD2 matches 13 bases. This CDR3 comprises 20 residues. Losses at the gene ends were 4 bases for V and 4 bases for J; bases not matched to a gene: 16. Germline V lookup: CDR1 MNHEY, CDR2 SMNVEV (reference sequence).

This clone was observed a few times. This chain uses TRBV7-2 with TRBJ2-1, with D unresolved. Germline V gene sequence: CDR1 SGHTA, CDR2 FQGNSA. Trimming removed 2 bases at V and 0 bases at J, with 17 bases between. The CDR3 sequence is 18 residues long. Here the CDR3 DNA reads TGTGCCAGCAGCTTAAAAGCCGCCCGCCATAACTCCTACAATGAGCAGTTCTTC. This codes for CASSLKAARHNSYNEQFF.

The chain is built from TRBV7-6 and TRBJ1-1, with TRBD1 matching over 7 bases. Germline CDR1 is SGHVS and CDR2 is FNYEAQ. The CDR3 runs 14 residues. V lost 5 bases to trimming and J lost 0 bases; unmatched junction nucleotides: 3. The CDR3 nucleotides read TGTGCCAGCAGCCCGACAGGGATGAACACTGAAGCTTTCTTT. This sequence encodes CASSPTGMNTEAFF. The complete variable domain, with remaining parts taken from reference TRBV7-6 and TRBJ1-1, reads GAGVSQSPRYKVTKRGQDVALRCDPISGHVSLYWYRQALGQGPEFLTYFNYEAQQDKSGLPNDRFSAERPEGSISTLTIQRTEQRDSAMYRCASSPTGMNTEAFFGQGTRLTVV.

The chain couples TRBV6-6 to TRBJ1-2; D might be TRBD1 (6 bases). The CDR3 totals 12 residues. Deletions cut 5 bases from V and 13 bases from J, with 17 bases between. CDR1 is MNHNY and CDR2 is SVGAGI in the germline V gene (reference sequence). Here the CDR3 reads CASSQATQGCTF. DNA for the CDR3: TGTGCCAGCAGTCAAGCTACACAGGGATGCACCTTC.

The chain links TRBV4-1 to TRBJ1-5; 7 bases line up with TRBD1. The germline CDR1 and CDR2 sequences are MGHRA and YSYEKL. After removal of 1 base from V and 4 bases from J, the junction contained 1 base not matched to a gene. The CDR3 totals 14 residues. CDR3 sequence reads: CASSQVTGNQPQHF. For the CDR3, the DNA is TGCGCCAGCAGCCAAGTGACAGGGAATCAGCCCCAGCATTTT.

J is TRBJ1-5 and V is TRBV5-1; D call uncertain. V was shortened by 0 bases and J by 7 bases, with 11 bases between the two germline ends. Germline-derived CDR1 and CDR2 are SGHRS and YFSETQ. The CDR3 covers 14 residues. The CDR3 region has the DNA TGCGCCAGCAGCTTGGCACCAGGTGGCCAGCCCCAGCATTTT. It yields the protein CASSLAPGGQPQHF.

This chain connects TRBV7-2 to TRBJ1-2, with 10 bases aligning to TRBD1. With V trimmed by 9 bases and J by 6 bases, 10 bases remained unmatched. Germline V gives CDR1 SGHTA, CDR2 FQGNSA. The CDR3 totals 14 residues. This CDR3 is CASNRDRGFHGYTF. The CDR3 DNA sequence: TGTGCCAGTAACCGGGACAGGGGATTCCATGGCTACACCTTC.

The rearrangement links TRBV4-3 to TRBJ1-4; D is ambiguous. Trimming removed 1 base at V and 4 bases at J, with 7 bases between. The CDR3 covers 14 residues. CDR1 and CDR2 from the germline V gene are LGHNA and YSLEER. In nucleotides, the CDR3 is TGCGCCAGCAGCCAAGGAGAGGATAATGAAAAACTGTTTTTT. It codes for CASSQGEDNEKLFF.

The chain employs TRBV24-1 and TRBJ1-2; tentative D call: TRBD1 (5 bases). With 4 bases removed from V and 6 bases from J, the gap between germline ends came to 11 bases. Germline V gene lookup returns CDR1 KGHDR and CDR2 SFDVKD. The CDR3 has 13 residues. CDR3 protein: CATSERGIHGYTF. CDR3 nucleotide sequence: TGTGCCACCAGTGAAAGGGGAATCCATGGCTACACCTTC.

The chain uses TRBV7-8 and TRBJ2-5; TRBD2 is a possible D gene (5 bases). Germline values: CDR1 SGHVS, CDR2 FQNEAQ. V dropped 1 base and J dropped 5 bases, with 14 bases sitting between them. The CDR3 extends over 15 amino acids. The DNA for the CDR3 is TGTGCCAGCAGCTTAGGTAGACTCCGCGGGGAGACCCAGTACTTC. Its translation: CASSLGRLRGETQYF.

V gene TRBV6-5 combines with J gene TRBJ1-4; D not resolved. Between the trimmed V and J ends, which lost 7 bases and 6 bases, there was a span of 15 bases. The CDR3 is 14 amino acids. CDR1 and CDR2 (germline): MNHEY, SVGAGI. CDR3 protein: CASTYAIQDEKLFF. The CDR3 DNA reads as TGTGCCAGCACCTACGCTATTCAAGATGAAAAACTGTTTTTT.

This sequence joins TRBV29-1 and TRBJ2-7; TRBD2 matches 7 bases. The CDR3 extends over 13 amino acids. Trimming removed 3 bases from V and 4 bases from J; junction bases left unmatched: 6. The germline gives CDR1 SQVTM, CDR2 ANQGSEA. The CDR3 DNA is TGCAGCGTTGAGGGAGCGGGGAGGTACGAGCAGTACTTC. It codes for CSVEGAGRYEQYF.

The chain's CDR3 is CASSQAWAGGTEAFF. Written as DNA, the CDR3 is TGCGCCAGCAGCCAAGCTTGGGCAGGGGGCACTGAAGCTTTCTTT. J is TRBJ1-1 and V is TRBV4-3; TRBD1 agrees at 7 bases. The trim removed 1 base at V and 4 bases at J, leaving 6 bases unmatched. This CDR3 has 15 residues. Germline CDR1 LGHNA, CDR2 YSLEER.

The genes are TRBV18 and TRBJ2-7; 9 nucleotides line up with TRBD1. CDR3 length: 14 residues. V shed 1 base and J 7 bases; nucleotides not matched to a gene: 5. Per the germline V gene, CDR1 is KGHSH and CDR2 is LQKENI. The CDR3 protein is CASSPRGQGEEQYF. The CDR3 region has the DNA TGTGCCAGCTCACCACGGGGACAGGGTGAGGAGCAGTACTTC.

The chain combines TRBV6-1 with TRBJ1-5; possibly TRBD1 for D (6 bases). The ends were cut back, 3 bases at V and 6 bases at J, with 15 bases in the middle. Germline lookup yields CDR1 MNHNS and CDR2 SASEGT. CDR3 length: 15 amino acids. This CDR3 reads CASSDPGQFGQPQHF. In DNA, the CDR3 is TGTGCCAGCAGTGACCCTGGACAGTTTGGTCAGCCCCAGCATTTT.

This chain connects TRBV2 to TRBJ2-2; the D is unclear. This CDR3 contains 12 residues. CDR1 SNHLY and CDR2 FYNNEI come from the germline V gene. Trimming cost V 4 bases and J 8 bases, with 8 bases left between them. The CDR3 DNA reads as TGTGCCAGCAGTGTCCACTCTGGGGAGCTGTTTTTT. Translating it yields CASSVHSGELFF.

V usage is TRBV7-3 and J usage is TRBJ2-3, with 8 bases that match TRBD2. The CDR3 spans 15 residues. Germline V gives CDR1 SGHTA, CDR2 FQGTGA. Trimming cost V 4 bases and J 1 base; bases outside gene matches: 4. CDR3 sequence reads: CASSWSGGRTDTQYF. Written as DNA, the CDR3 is TGTGCCAGCAGCTGGAGCGGGGGCCGCACAGATACGCAGTATTTT.

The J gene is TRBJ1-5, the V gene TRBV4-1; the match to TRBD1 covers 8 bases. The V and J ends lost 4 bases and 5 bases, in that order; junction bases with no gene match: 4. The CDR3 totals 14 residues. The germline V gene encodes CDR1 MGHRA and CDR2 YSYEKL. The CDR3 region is CASSPGQGYQPQHF. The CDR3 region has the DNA TGCGCCAGCAGCCCCGGACAGGGCTATCAGCCCCAGCATTTT.

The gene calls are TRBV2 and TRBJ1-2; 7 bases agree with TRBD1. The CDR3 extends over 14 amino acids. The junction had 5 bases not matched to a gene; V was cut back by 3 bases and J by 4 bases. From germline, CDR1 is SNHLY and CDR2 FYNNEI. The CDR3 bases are TGTGCCAGCAGTGATAGGGGACAGATCTATGGCTACACCTTC. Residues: CASSDRGQIYGYTF.

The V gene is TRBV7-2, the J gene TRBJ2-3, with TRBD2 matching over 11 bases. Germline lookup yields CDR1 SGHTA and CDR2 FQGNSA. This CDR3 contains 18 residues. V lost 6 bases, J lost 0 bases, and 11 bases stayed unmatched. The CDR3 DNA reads TGTGCCAGCAGTCTAGCCCCCTGGACTAGCGGGAGCACAGATACGCAGTATTTT. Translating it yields CASSLAPWTSGSTDTQYF.

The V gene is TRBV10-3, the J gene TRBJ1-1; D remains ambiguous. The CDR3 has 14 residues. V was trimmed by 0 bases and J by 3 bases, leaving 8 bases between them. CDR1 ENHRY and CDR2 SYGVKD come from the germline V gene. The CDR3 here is CAISESGRDTEAFF. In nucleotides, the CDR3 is TGTGCCATCAGTGAGTCGGGCCGCGACACTGAAGCTTTCTTT.

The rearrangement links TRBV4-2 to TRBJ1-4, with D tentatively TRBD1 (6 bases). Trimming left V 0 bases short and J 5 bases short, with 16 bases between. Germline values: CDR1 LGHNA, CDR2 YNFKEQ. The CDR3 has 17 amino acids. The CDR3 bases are TGTGCCAGCAGCCAAGATTCTGGAGGACAGACGAATGAAAAACTGTTTTTT. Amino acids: CASSQDSGGQTNEKLFF.